This TCR beta chain emerged from a study of T-cell memory formation after mild COVID-19. Study-level background: TCR clusters were mostly confined to one donor each. The study's findings and limits: Pre-infection memory carried some responding clones, suggesting that cross-reactive memory joined. Researchers report contracting CD4+ clones mostly in CM and EM, with CD8+ clones in EMRA. Clones that shrank (day 15 to 85) were balanced CD4/CD8, whereas later expanders leaned CD4+.

In TCRdb, the 5' RACE reads were re-called with MiXCR into one record per CDR3 protein. This repertoire shows around 140,000 distinct CDR3 sequences, about 25% found once; its top ten account for roughly 25%. The V end was cut by 3 bases, the J end by 6 bases, with 23 bases between. The germline gives CDR1 SGHTA, CDR2 FQGTGA. The CDR3 spans 18 residues. This clonotype was recorded a few times. Its target is unknown. This sequence was found in an adult woman who had mild COVID-19 (a few samples of this study predate the infection). Cell type and time point are not known. Specimen: PBMCs or a T cell subset sorted from them (not recorded which). The V call is TRBV7-3, the J call TRBJ2-2; D remains ambiguous. The CDR3 DNA is TGTGCCAGCAGCTTTCATATCCCCGGCTGGTCTGATGCCGGGGAGCTGTTTTTT. Its translation: CASSFHIPGWSDAGELFF. Filled out from reference TRBV7-3 and TRBJ2-2, the complete variable domain reads GAGVSQTPSNKVTEKGKYVELRCDPISGHTALYWYRQSLGQGPEFLIYFQGTGAADDSGLPNDRFFAVRPEGSVSTLKIQRTERGDSAVYLCASSFHIPGWSDAGELFFGEGSRLTVL.